This T cell receptor beta chain was retrieved from a study of regulatory T cells in long-lasting Graves disease. From germline, CDR1 is MNHEY and CDR2 SVGEGT. The V gene lost 7 bases and the J gene lost 11 bases, with 21 bases spanning the gap. This CDR3 comprises 13 residues. Findings and limits, study-wide: Limited sample numbers may have lowered accuracy.

This clonotype came up many times. What it binds is not known. Time point denoted: newly diagnosed GD, antithyroid drugs for less than 3 months. Extracted RNA from PBMCs served as the source of the TCR library. Recruitment took place at an endocrinology department in Xi'an, China. Building the TCR beta libraries relied on iRepertoire HTBI primers, and CDR3 regions underwent Arm-PCR. Each CDR3 protein is one row after TCRdb ran MiXCR on the multiplex PCR reads. The table records 550,000 or so distinct CDR3 sequences, 12% of them present only once. In addition, the sample was reused for a study of T cells in Graves' hyperthyroidism and ophthalmopathy. As that study records: The authors deemed Graves' hyperthyroidism stable absent ophthalmopathy progression within 18 months.

Here the sequenced sample was peripheral blood mononuclear cells (PBMCs), taken at new diagnosis, from a patient treated with antithyroid drugs. The clonotype was recovered from a woman in her twenties or thirties with Graves disease. This sequence joins TRBV6-2 or TRBV6-3 and TRBJ2-7; possibly TRBD1 or TRBD2 for D (6 bases each). In DNA, the CDR3 is TGTGCCAGCAACCAGGGTCTTGGGGGGCCGGAGTACTTC. This sequence encodes CASNQGLGGPEYF.